This T cell receptor beta chain is from a study of cytomegalovirus exposure and HLA in healthy donors (dated by TCRdb to 2016 to 2017). Study-level background: In an earlier analysis of some 610 of the donors, around 290 Gb of sequence data and 117 million unique TCR beta sequences from 150 million to 200 million T cells were reported. The T cell repertoires of around 670 subjects were profiled by immunosequencing and related to cytomegalovirus serostatus. On average, roughly 240,000 unique TCR beta nucleotide sequences were sequenced per donor among a few hundred genotyped donors of the cohort, with about 17% of those sequences being non-productive. Donor age, sex, ethnicity and CMV serostatus were compiled together with the repertoire data. An earlier analysis of 500 to 750 of the donors applied high-throughput TCR beta sequencing to assess whether each TCR beta V gene segment acted as functional or pseudogenic. A separate validation cohort of some 130 different subjects was used in addition to the approximately 700-subject first cohort. The number of typed donors differed by locus: about 620-630 for A, B, C, DRB1 and DQB1; approximately 520 for DQA1; roughly 600 for DPA1; and about 450 for DPB1. Genome-wide SNP genotypes for about three fifths of the roughly 700 donors were used in a later genetic analysis, which treated that subset as a discovery cohort. To study patterns of TCR occurrence, a later analysis re-analyzed previously published TCR beta repertoires from 550 to 800 donors and added high-resolution HLA genotyping. Several DR-DQ haplotypes were treated as single units for association and clustering because of strong linkage in the cohort. Rather than drawing on any new phenotypic data, the later analysis identified candidate immune exposures from TCR beta sequences and the way those sequences occurred across donors. HLA typing included class I and class II loci at four-digit resolution. Of the approximately 370 genotyped donors, 80% to 90% were placed in the genetic ancestry cluster associated with self-reported Caucasian donors. To predict cytomegalovirus infection status, the study combined high-throughput TCR immunosequencing, statistical association of individual TCRs with disease status, and machine learning. An early release that covered approximately 600 HLA-typed donors contained approximately 300 gigabases of sequencing data and about 84 million unique TCR sequences. The study aimed to test whether cataloging public T cell receptors could reveal signatures of past pathogen exposure. All discovery cohort repertoires had been generated using a single sequencing platform. Results the study describes overall, beyond this receptor: In a later genetic analysis, a missense DCLRE1C variant was associated with V-gene and J-gene trimming of TCR beta chains, and the association was replicated in an independent cohort. Immune exposure information for the cohort was limited to CMV serostatus. At a false discovery rate of 0.05, a later analysis linked around 15,000 TCR beta sequences to specific HLA alleles. In an earlier analysis of 587 of the donors, most TCR beta V segments were observed in productive rearrangements about 87% or about 30% of the time, broadly matching IMGT annotations. Because counts were too low, seventeen rarely observed V segments, including chromosome 9 orphons, were excluded from the earlier analysis of fewer than 650 of the donors. The presence/absence analyses assumed that sequencing depth was roughly uniform across donors, and that assumption may not be true. The sequencing pipeline was judged likely to have produced a cluster of highly shared sequence variants as a technical artifact. Correlated functional status among segregating V segments might reflect linkage disequilibrium, but an unknown experimental factor could not be ruled out. In a later analysis, most CMV-associated TCR beta chains were found to appear HLA-restricted, with HLA associations seemingly driven largely by CMV exposure. Several of the top co-occurrence clusters appeared to be linked to parvovirus B19, influenza, CMV and Epstein-Barr virus, according to a later analysis. A further reported finding was that TCR beta sequences accurately predicted the HLA-A and HLA-B alleles for most subjects in the first cohort. The authors suggested that the approach could potentially be generalized to other disease states and immunological phenotypes. In a later analysis, TCR association rates were found to vary across HLA loci, with the most associated TCRs seen for DRB1 alleles and the fewest for HLA-C alleles. Across donors, most TCR sequences were observed very rarely, whereas some public TCRs were present in many individuals. The study gave a list of roughly 150 TCR beta chains associated with cytomegalovirus. The cohort was sequenced for TCR beta chains only, and without alpha or paired-chain data the features that could be detected were limited. A later genetic analysis reported fewer N-insertions in productive TCRs among donors in an Asian-associated ancestry cluster than the roughly 700-donor mean. When HLA alleles, especially DR and DQ, strongly co-occurred, attributing TCR associations to individual alleles was difficult. Because the 87-base-pair reads could not distinguish some IMGT-functional V segments, including TRBV6-2 and TRBV6-3, those segments were excluded. In both the original and validation cohorts, the classifier was reported to diagnose cytomegalovirus status with high specificity and sensitivity. A few of the identified cytomegalovirus-associated TCR beta chains were confirmed in vitro to be specific for cytomegalovirus antigens. Because HLA typing was unavailable for some donors at each locus, only the typed subset was used in association tests. Compared with equally common non-associated chains, HLA-associated TCR beta chains in a later analysis were more clonally expanded and had lower generation probabilities.

Library generation was performed with the immunoSEQ multiplex PCR assay. For the multiplex PCR, a mixture combining 60 forward primers for TCR Vbeta segments and 13 reverse primers for TCR Jbeta segments was used. Amplification of the CDR3 region of rearranged TCR beta genes was performed with a multiplex PCR assay on genomic DNA. The amplified TCR beta libraries were sequenced on the Illumina HiSeq System as 87-base-pair reads. The paper's data handling went like this. A later analysis tallied roughly 76 million unique TCR beta chains across the 550 to 850 repertoires, and some 12 million of those chains were shared by two or more donors. A nearest-neighbor algorithm error-corrected the raw reads and collapsed the reads into unique sequences, merging closely related sequences to remove PCR and sequencing errors. CDR3 sequences were aligned to IMGT reference sequences to assign V, D and J gene segments. For a sequence to be retained, a match of at least six nucleotides was required to both a V gene segment and a J gene segment. A rearrangement was called productive if the CDR3 had no stop codons and remained in frame with V and J, and every other rearrangement was called non-productive. Following IMGT convention, CDR3 was defined as the stretch from the second conserved V-encoded cysteine up to the conserved J-encoded phenylalanine. The earlier analysis of roughly 590 of the donors excluded any sequence lacking an unambiguous match to a single V gene segment. An earlier analysis of some 500 of the donors classified V segments as functional when productive rearrangements were above 56.7% and as segregating when the standard deviation between donors was above 5%. A statistical classification framework was built to diagnose cytomegalovirus status from the catalog of TCR beta chain sequences. V and J gene assignment, in a later analysis, came from comparing TCR nucleotide sequences with IMGT/GENE-DB human TR gene sequences. Using the TCRdist pipeline, a later analysis assigned CDR3 sequences along with most-parsimonious VDJ recombination scenarios. A later analysis defined each TCR beta chain by its CDR3 amino acid sequence plus V-gene family, and excluded reads lacking a unique V-gene family. A later analysis removed several hundred highly shared, low-generation-probability nucleotide sequences to deal with suspected cross-contamination and a sequencing artifact. In a later analysis, a clonal expansion index for each public chain was calculated from normalized within-repertoire ranks of inferred template counts. A later analysis computed generation probabilities with a VDJ recombination model fitted to out-of-frame rearrangements, and checked the results against IGoR. A later analysis scored TCR-TCR, TCR-HLA and TCR-CMV co-occurrence with hypergeometric tests, applying a repertoire-size bias correction to TCR pairs. False discovery rates were estimated in a later analysis by permuting HLA or CMV assignments 20 times. In a later analysis, co-occurring TCRs were grouped using DBSCAN, and TCRdist sequence similarity was added for clustering within HLA-allele-positive subsets. Repertoires with fewer than 30,000 or more than 120,000 public chains, plus five repertoires with anomalous nucleotide sharing, were excluded from co-occurrence clustering. TCRdb holds this immuneACCESS table with in-frame rearrangements only. Some clones are missing; in checked studies, unresolved V genes explain under half, and the rest has no known cause. Clone size and the V and J calls come from that table; the DNA yielded D and trimming. The sample includes hundreds of thousands of clones, with about 79% observed a single time. The ten largest clones add up to 1.8% of the sample.

The cohort was made up of approximately 700 healthy bone marrow donors. At the time of sampling, every cohort member was nominally healthy, though immune exposures that went unrecorded were likely present. The donor was CMV seronegative and belonged to the group of 350 or so seronegative cohort members. Every donor gave a peripheral blood sample, and the peripheral blood mononuclear cells from that sample were used for TCR beta sequencing. Genomic DNA extraction from the blood cell samples was performed with the Qiagen DNeasy Blood Extraction Kit. This clone was detected once. No cognate antigen has been identified for it. The input lacks base qualities; no much larger clone sits a single base away. The CDR3 has 14 amino acids, counting the end cysteine and phenylalanine. Just the 42-base CDR3 DNA is kept, in frame starting at base 1. Germline trimming amounts to 0 bases on V and 6 bases on J, with 1 as the count of junction bases outside the gene matches. Based on the germline V gene, the CDR1 and CDR2 sequences are SGHRS and YFSETQ.

The rearrangement combines TRBV5-1 with TRBJ1-2, with 11 bases aligning to TRBD1. Sequencing was carried out using PBMCs. The receptor was derived from a male donor in good health and CMV-seronegative. The DNA sequence is given as TGCGCCAGCAGCTTGGTGGGACAGGGGGATGGCTACACCTTC. It specifies CASSLVGQGDGYTF.